The next 13 T cell receptor beta chains were all read from a single sample in a study of blood T cell repertoires in COVID-19. Some clones are missing from TCRdb's copy, which holds only in-frame ones; the method was immunoSEQ multiplex PCR. The repertoire includes nearly 110,000 clones, more than 80% of them detected once, and under 5.5% sits in the top ten. What was sequenced was peripheral blood. All receptors come from a man aged 35 to 55 with active or convalescent COVID-19.

The J gene is TRBJ1-1, the V gene TRBV19; the match to TRBD1 covers 7 bases. The V gene's germline CDR1 is LNHDA and CDR2 SQIVND (reference sequence). The CDR3 contains 14 residues. The trim removed 6 bases at V and 0 bases at J, leaving 4 bases unmatched. The DNA of the CDR3 is TGTGCCAGTAGGGACAGGAAAATGAACACTGAAGCTTTCTTT. It translates to CASRDRKMNTEAFF.

This rearrangement joins TRBV19 to TRBJ2-1; 7 bases fit TRBD1. The CDR3 totals 15 residues. After removal of 6 bases from V and 2 bases from J, the junction contained 7 bases not matched to a gene. Germline-derived CDR1 and CDR2 are LNHDA and SQIVND (reference sequence). CDR3 amino acids: CASRETGRAYNEQFF. The CDR3 DNA is TGTGCCAGTAGAGAGACAGGGCGGGCCTACAATGAGCAGTTCTTC.

This chain's CDR3 is CASSKFDKNTEAFF. CDR3 in DNA: TGTGCCAGCTCTAAATTCGACAAGAACACTGAAGCTTTCTTT. V usage is TRBV18 and J usage is TRBJ1-1; no clear D. CDR1 is KGHSH and CDR2 is LQKENI in the germline V gene. The CDR3 loop spans 14 amino acids. V lost 6 bases and J 1 base, leaving 12 bases between the germline ends.

The chain has TRBV30 and TRBJ2-3; D not resolved. V was clipped by 3 bases and J by 6 bases, with 10 bases between them. The germline CDR1 and CDR2 sequences are GTSNPN and SVGIG (reference sequence). This CDR3 comprises 12 residues. CDR3 protein: CAWRADGDTQYF. The CDR3 coding sequence is TGTGCCTGGAGAGCCGACGGGGATACGCAGTATTTT.

V and J are TRBV15 and TRBJ1-2; no clear D. V shed 8 bases and J shed 8 bases, with 12 bases lying between them. Germline V gene data show CDR1 as LNHNV and CDR2 as YYDKDF (reference sequence). The CDR3 has 11 amino acids. CDR3 amino acids: CATSAEVGYTF. The DNA of the CDR3 is TGTGCCACCTCCGCGGAGGTGGGCTACACCTTC.

This sequence joins TRBV5-8 and TRBJ1-5; D might be TRBD1 (5 bases). The CDR3 is 15 residues long. The V end lost 2 bases, the J end lost 1 base, and 10 bases lay between the germline ends. Germline CDR1 reads SGHTS; CDR2 reads YDEGEE. The DNA for the CDR3 is TGTGCCAGCAGCTTTCGGGGGACGAGCAATCAGCCCCAGCATTTT. Protein product: CASSFRGTSNQPQHF. The full variable domain, rest sourced from reference TRBV5-8 and TRBJ1-5, is EAGVTQSPTHLIKTRGQQATLRCSPISGHTSVYWYQQALGLGLQFLLWYDEGEERNRGNFPPRFSGRQFPNYSSELNVNALELEDSALYLCASSFRGTSNQPQHFGDGTRLSIL.

The V call is TRBV28, the J call TRBJ1-2, with TRBD1 as a possible D gene (5 bases). V was cut by 6 bases and J by 1 base, with 12 bases left in between. Germline CDR1 MDHEN, CDR2 SYDVKM. The CDR3 sequence is 14 residues long. CDR3 sequence (DNA): TGTGCCAGCAGGGGAGGGGTGAATAACTATGGCTACACCTTC. Translation: CASRGGVNNYGYTF.

This clone was found once. The chain links TRBV7-3 to TRBJ2-1; 8 positions agree with TRBD1. The CDR3 runs to 17 residues. Germline CDR1 reads SGHTA; CDR2 reads FQGTGA. J was trimmed by 2 bases and V by 5 bases; bases with no gene match: 11. The CDR3 bases are TGTGCCAGCAGCCTCGGTCCGACAGGGGCAACCTACAATGAGCAGTTCTTC. Translation gives CASSLGPTGATYNEQFF.

The V gene is TRBV5-1, the J gene TRBJ2-7; TRBD1 agrees at 9 bases. Germline values: CDR1 SGHRS, CDR2 YFSETQ. Germline trimming cut 5 bases from V and 1 base from J; bases unmatched to any gene: 7. The length of the CDR3 is 15 residues. CDR3 coding DNA: TGCGCCAGCAGAGGGACAGGGCGCTTATCCTACGAGCAGTACTTC. It translates to CASRGTGRLSYEQYF.

There are a few counts of this clone. The CDR3 loop reads CASSRDVNSYEQYF. CDR3 sequence (DNA): TGTGCCAGTAGTAGAGACGTAAACTCCTACGAGCAGTACTTC. V gene TRBV19 combines with J gene TRBJ2-7; D gene ambiguous. The CDR3 contains 14 residues. CDR1 and CDR2 from the germline V gene are LNHDA and SQIVND (reference sequence). V shed 4 bases and J shed 0 bases, with 10 bases lying between them.

This clone came up a few times. V is TRBV6-2 or TRBV6-3 and J is TRBJ1-2, with 8 nucleotides matching TRBD1. After removal of 6 bases from V and 6 bases from J, the junction contained 3 bases not matched to a gene. Germline assignment: CDR1 MNHEY and CDR2 SVGEGT. The CDR3 consists of 12 residues. The CDR3 coding sequence is TGTGCCAGCAGCCCACAGGGGGATGGCTACACCTTC. Protein: CASSPQGDGYTF.

This chain connects TRBV7-9 to TRBJ2-1, with D hard to call. Trimming took off 1 base at V and 6 bases at J, with 19 bases between the two ends. Per germline, CDR1 SEHNR and CDR2 FQNEAQ (reference sequence). The length of the CDR3 is 17 residues. The CDR3 bases are TGTGCCAGCAGCTTAGTGCCCCGGTCCAACGCAGGCAATGAGCAGTTCTTC. Protein sequence: CASSLVPRSNAGNEQFF.

The chain employs TRBV30 and TRBJ2-1; D is uncertain. CDR3 length equals 11 residues. Germline V gene lookup returns CDR1 GTSNPN and CDR2 SVGIG (reference sequence). V was clipped by 5 bases and J by 9 bases, with 11 bases between them. This CDR3 reads CAWSGYGEQFF. CDR3 DNA: TGTGCCTGGTCCGGGTATGGTGAGCAGTTCTTC.